Listed below are T cell receptor beta chains from one sample, sequenced in a study of T cell responses to AZD1222 COVID-19 vaccine. Generated by immunoSEQ multiplex PCR, the TCRdb table keeps only in-frame clones and is missing some. This repertoire shows 250,000 to 300,000 clones, 94% found once; its top ten account for 0.55%. The input for sequencing was peripheral blood, taken 28 days after the second AZD1222 dose. The receptors originated from an adult who received the AZD1222 COVID-19 vaccine. Each CDR3 is given with its conserved first and last residue. The D gene is left open where the match is weak. Only part of the rows carry a size: once, few, many, or a class if the clone is expanded.

clone_size	d_call	v_call	j_call	cdr3_nt	cdr3_aa
-	-	TRBV19	TRBJ1-1	TGTGCCAGTAGCACCGAGCGGGTTAACACTGAAGCTTTCTTT	CASSTERVNTEAFF
once	-	TRBV10-3	TRBJ1-5	TGTGCCATCCAACGTGAAGGGGATCAGCCCCAGCATTTT	CAIQREGDQPQHF
few	TRBD1	TRBV5-1	TRBJ1-2	TGCGCCAGCAGCGCCACAGGGGATGGCTACACCTTC	CASSATGDGYTF
-	TRBD1	TRBV15	TRBJ2-3	TGTGCCACCAGCAGCCCGGGACAGGGGGGAGATACGCAGTATTTT	CATSSPGQGGDTQYF
-	-	TRBV18	TRBJ1-5	TGTGCCAGCTCATCCCGGCTTTTTAGCAATCAGCCCCAGCATTTT	CASSSRLFSNQPQHF
once	-	TRBV10-1	TRBJ1-2	TGCGCCGGCCTTGGCAGCCTGGCTGGCTACACCTTC	CAGLGSLAGYTF
few	TRBD2	TRBV28	TRBJ2-7	TGTGCCAGCAGTTCCCCCTACTCCCAAGCGGGAGGGCCCACCTACGAGCAGTACTTC	CASSSPYSQAGGPTYEQYF
-	-	TRBV4-2	TRBJ2-3	TGTGCCAGCAGCAGAGGGGCTAATACAGATACGCAGTATTTT	CASSRGANTDTQYF
-	-	TRBV6-5	TRBJ1-2	TGTGCCAGCAGTCAACAAAGAGCTAACTATGGCTACACCTTC	CASSQQRANYGYTF
-	-	TRBV5-6	TRBJ2-7	TGTGCCAGCAGCGGGCGCGAGAACAGGGCTCCCCGTTACGAGCAGTACTTC	CASSGRENRAPRYEQYF
-	-	TRBV4-1	TRBJ1-5	TGCGCCAGCAGCCAAGAGGGTGGGACTTTTAATCAGCCCCAGCATTTT	CASSQEGGTFNQPQHF
-	-	TRBV6-5	TRBJ2-7	TGTGCCAGCCAACGGAGAAGCGGAGTGGACGAGCAGTACTTC	CASQRRSGVDEQYF
-	-	TRBV5-4	TRBJ2-2	TGTGCCAGCAGCTTGGGGAACAGGGAGATGGCCGGGGAGCTGTTTTTT	CASSLGNREMAGELFF
-	-	TRBV11-2	TRBJ2-5	TGTGCCAGCAGCTCCCTTTCAGGGAATAGGGAGACCCAGTACTTC	CASSSLSGNRETQYF
-	TRBD1	TRBV27	TRBJ2-7	TGTGCCAGCAGTCTGGGACAGGGGAGCCGGGAGCAGTACTTC	CASSLGQGSREQYF
-	-	TRBV21-1	TRBJ2-1	TGTGCCAGAGCCTCTGACAGGGGGGGGCAGTTCTTC	CARASDRGGQFF
-	-	TRBV28	TRBJ1-2	TGTGCCAGCAAGGAGGGGCGTCCCTATGGCTACACCTTC	CASKEGRPYGYTF
once	TRBD2	TRBV9	TRBJ2-7	TGTGCCAGCTGGAGCGGGAGTCCCTCCTACGAGCAGTACTTC	CASWSGSPSYEQYF
-	-	TRBV3-1/TRBV3-2	TRBJ2-3	TGTGCCAGCAGCCGTTGGCCCACGGGCACAGATACGCAGTATTTT	CASSRWPTGTDTQYF